This T cell receptor (beta chain) was found in a study of vaccination effects on CD4 cells after COVID-19 (dated by TCRdb to between 2021 and 2024). Notes on the research overall: The ViraFEST assay stimulated PBMC with viral peptide pools and then used TCR sequencing to identify antigen-specific CD4+ T cell clonotypes by expansion. The full study included 10 COVID-19 convalescent patients and a few SARS-CoV-2-naive healthy vaccine recipients. SARS-CoV-2 spike-specific CD4+ TCR repertoires were compared before and after mRNA vaccination in COVID-19 convalescent patients and in infection-naive vaccine recipients. Over 1.5 million PBMC per well were cultured with approximately 10 ug/ml peptides in IMDM containing 5% human AB serum, roughly 10 IU/ml IL-2 and gentamicin. Two doses of either the BNT162b2 or the mRNA-1273 mRNA SARS-CoV-2 vaccine were administered to participants. In the study, cultures from other donors were sequenced using the Oncomine TCR Beta short-read assay on an Illumina iSeq 100. Study-level results and caveats: Among healthy vaccine recipients, nearly all vaccine-induced clones were SARS-CoV-2 mono-reactive, and only 1 of 255 was cross-reactive with common cold coronaviruses. Marked clonal contraction was observed in both infection-induced and vaccine-induced clones at late post-vaccination timepoints, consistent with waning T cell responses. Only a small number of convalescent patients were included, and no early post-infection timepoints were available, which limited the study.

After approximately 11 days of culture, CD4+ T cells were isolated with the EasySep CD4+ T cell isolation kit. The absence of prior SARS-CoV-2 infection in healthy vaccine recipients was confirmed by negative nucleocapsid antibodies before and after vaccination. Half of the culture medium was replaced with fresh IL-2-containing medium on days 3 and 7. Unless noted otherwise, every peptide stimulation condition was grown in triplicate wells. Using Ficoll-Paque Plus gradient centrifugation, PBMC were separated from whole blood and then either used fresh or cryopreserved at -140C. The QIAamp micro DNA kit was used to extract genomic DNA from the cultured CD4+ T cells. CDR1 and CDR2, per the germline V gene, are SGHAT and FQNNGV. The CDR3 contains 14 residues, cysteine and phenylalanine counted. Only the CDR3 portion is preserved as DNA: 42 bases, with reading frame beginning at the first base. The junction carries 19 bases between V and J, which are trimmed by 10 bases and 6 bases respectively.

To prepare the library, the immunoSEQ multiplex PCR assay was applied. DNA from the CD4+ T cells that had been cultured and isolated underwent TCR beta CDR3 sequencing. Processing in the source paper ran as follows. Non-productive TCR sequences were removed and reads were trimmed to the CDR3 region, keeping CDR3s of at least 7 amino acids. Antigen-specific clonotypes were identified using the MANAFEST web app by comparison of expansion in peptide wells against reference cultures. Positive clones required FDR<0.05 expansion versus reference and all other wells, odds ratio above 5, and frequency above 0.1% in two replicate wells. A clonotype was defined as cross-reactive if the clonotype was significantly expanded both in SARS-CoV-2 spike wells and in at least one common cold coronavirus spike condition. Using the stringdist R package, CDR3 similarity was measured by Levenshtein distance, and unrooted trees were constructed with ape in R 3.6.1. In its TCRdb copy, this immuneACCESS table keeps in-frame sequences only and misses some clones. Where compared with another copy, unresolved V genes explain less than half of these, and the others have no known cause. The DNA was the basis for D and trimming; V, J and clone size are from that table. Here the sample has roughly 34,000 clones; around two thirds occur a single time. Clones ranked in the top ten supply 3.8% of the sample.

About this clone: The specificity of this receptor is unknown. Base qualities are not recorded, but no much larger clone differs from it by a single base.

This sequence uses TRBV11-2 and TRBJ2-1, and TRBD2 may be the D gene, going by 6 matching bases. The sample here was CD4+ T cells from PBMCs cultured without peptide, taken before COVID-19 vaccination. The source of this sequence is a human donor who received a COVID-19 vaccine. The CDR3 region: CATGRLPRGNEQFF. The DNA sequence is given as TGTGCCACTGGGAGGCTCCCGCGCGGCAATGAGCAGTTCTTC.